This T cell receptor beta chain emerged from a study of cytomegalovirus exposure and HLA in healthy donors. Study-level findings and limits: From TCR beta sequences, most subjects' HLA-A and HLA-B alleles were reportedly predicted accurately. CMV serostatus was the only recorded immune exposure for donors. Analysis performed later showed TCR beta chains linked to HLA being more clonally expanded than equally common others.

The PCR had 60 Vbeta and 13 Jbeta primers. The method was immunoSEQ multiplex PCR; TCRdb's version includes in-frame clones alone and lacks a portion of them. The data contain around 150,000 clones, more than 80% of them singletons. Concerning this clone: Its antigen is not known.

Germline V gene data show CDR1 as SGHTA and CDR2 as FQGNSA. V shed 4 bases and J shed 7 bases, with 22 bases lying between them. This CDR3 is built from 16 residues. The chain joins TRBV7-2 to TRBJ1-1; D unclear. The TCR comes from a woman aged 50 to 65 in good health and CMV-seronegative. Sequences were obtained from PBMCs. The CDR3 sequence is CASSSQPWRLRSEAFF. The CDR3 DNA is TGTGCCAGCAGCTCACAACCTTGGCGGCTTCGGAGTGAAGCTTTCTTT. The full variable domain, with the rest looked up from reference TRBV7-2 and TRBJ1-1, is GAGVSQSPSNKVTEKGKDVELRCDPISGHTALYWYRQSLGQGLEFLIYFQGNSAPDKSGLPSDRFSAERTGGSVSTLTIQRTQQEDSAVYLCASSSQPWRLRSEAFFGQGTRLTVV.